The rows below give T cell receptor beta chains drawn from one sample of a study of blood T cell repertoires in COVID-19. TCRdb keeps only in-frame clones here, not all; method: immunoSEQ multiplex PCR. The sample holds approximately 210,000 clones; 80% are singletons and the top ten take under 4.5%. Input material: PBMCs or T cells enriched from blood (not recorded which). The receptors were sampled from a man aged 25-45 years with acute COVID-19. The CDR3 runs from the conserved cysteine through the conserved F or W. A D gene is named only where the DNA matches it firmly. Clone size appears in some rows only: once, few, many, or a class for an expanded clone.

V	J	size	length	D	CDR3	DNA
TRBV3-1/TRBV3-2	TRBJ1-2	once	13	TRBD1	CASSQGQPYGYTF	TGTGCCAGCAGCCAGGGACAGCCCTATGGCTACACCTTC
TRBV6-5	TRBJ2-3	once	15	TRBD2	CASSYERGVRDTQYF	TGTGCCAGCAGTTACGAGCGGGGGGTCAGGGATACGCAGTATTTT
TRBV27	TRBJ2-3	NA	14	NA	CASSFLGEADTQYF	TGTGCCAGCAGTTTTCTCGGGGAAGCAGATACGCAGTATTTT
TRBV12-3/TRBV12-4	TRBJ2-1	NA	10	NA	CASSLSEQFF	TGTGCCAGCAGTTTGAGTGAGCAGTTCTTC
TRBV6-5	TRBJ1-1	NA	12	NA	CASSYVGSEAFF	TGTGCCAGCAGTTACGTGGGCTCTGAAGCTTTCTTT
TRBV5-1	TRBJ1-1	NA	13	NA	CASSFGEGTEAFF	TGCGCCAGCAGCTTCGGGGAGGGCACTGAAGCTTTCTTT
TRBV5-1	TRBJ2-7	few	14	NA	CASSLVQGGGEQYF	TGCGCCAGCAGCTTGGTCCAGGGTGGCGGCGAGCAGTACTTC
TRBV10-2	TRBJ2-3	NA	16	NA	CASSEGARVMSDTQYF	TGCGCCAGCAGTGAGGGTGCCCGGGTAATGTCAGATACGCAGTATTTT
TRBV12-5	TRBJ2-7	NA	13	NA	CASGLVLSYEQYF	TGTGCTAGTGGTTTGGTACTCTCCTACGAGCAGTACTTC
TRBV7-9	TRBJ2-3	NA	14	NA	CASSPSGSTDTQYF	TGTGCCAGCAGCCCAAGCGGTAGCACAGATACGCAGTATTTT
TRBV9	TRBJ1-3	NA	15	NA	CASSLAAGIKNTIYF	TGTGCCAGCAGCCTCGCCGCAGGGATAAAGAACACCATATATTTT
TRBV5-4	TRBJ2-7	NA	13	NA	CASSPTDSYEQYF	TGTGCCAGCAGCCCGACAGACTCCTACGAGCAGTACTTC
TRBV4-2	TRBJ1-1	NA	14	TRBD1	CASSPTGTGPLAFF	TGTGCCAGCAGCCCGACCGGGACAGGGCCTTTGGCTTTCTTT
TRBV25-1	TRBJ1-1	once	15	NA	CASSLRGLLNTEAFF	TGTGCCAGCAGTTTACGTGGCTTACTGAACACTGAAGCTTTCTTT
TRBV27	TRBJ2-7	NA	13	TRBD1	CASTQGAGYEQYF	TGTGCCAGCACGCAGGGGGCAGGCTACGAGCAGTACTTC
TRBV5-1	TRBJ1-1	NA	14	NA	CASSIGQKVTEAFF	TGCGCCAGCAGCATCGGACAGAAGGTTACTGAAGCTTTCTTT
TRBV5-1	TRBJ2-2	NA	17	NA	CASSLDSRGRGTGELFF	TGCGCCAGCAGCTTGGACTCCAGGGGCCGAGGCACCGGGGAGCTGTTTTTT
TRBV6-6	TRBJ1-5	few	16	NA	CASSRTVQARNQPQHF	TGTGCCAGCAGTCGAACGGTACAGGCTCGCAATCAGCCCCAGCATTTT
TRBV12-2	TRBJ2-3	NA	16	NA	CASLAGWTGSTDTQYF	TGTGCAAGTCTAGCGGGCTGGACGGGCTCCACAGATACGCAGTATTTT
TRBV13	TRBJ2-5	NA	13	NA	CASSLATSRATYF	TGTGCCAGCAGCTTGGCCACTAGCAGGGCTACATACTTC
TRBV19	TRBJ1-5	NA	14	TRBD1	CASSQTGGNQPQHF	TGTGCCAGTAGTCAAACAGGGGGCAATCAGCCCCAGCATTTT
TRBV15	TRBJ2-2	NA	16	NA	CATSLRLGTGTGELFF	TGTGCCACCAGCTTACGGCTCGGGACTGGCACCGGGGAGCTGTTTTTT
TRBV5-1	TRBJ2-3	few	15	TRBD2	CASSLRGLAGDTQYF	TGCGCCAGCAGCTTGCGGGGACTAGCGGGAGATACGCAGTATTTT
TRBV10-1	TRBJ1-5	NA	15	TRBD1	CASCEGPTGGQPQHF	TGCGCCAGCTGTGAAGGCCCGACAGGGGGTCAGCCCCAGCATTTT
TRBV5-5	TRBJ2-2	NA	15	TRBD1	CASSLLGGDTGELFF	TGTGCCAGCAGCTTGCTAGGGGGCGACACCGGGGAGCTGTTTTTT
TRBV5-1	TRBJ1-4	NA	13	NA	CASSLADSEKLFF	TGCGCCAGCAGCTTGGCGGACTCGGAAAAACTGTTTTTT
TRBV3-1/TRBV3-2	TRBJ2-3	NA	17	TRBD2	CASSQDRSGGYPDTQYF	TGTGCCAGCAGCCAAGATAGGAGCGGGGGATACCCAGATACGCAGTATTTT
TRBV13	TRBJ2-4	NA	16	TRBD1	CASSLEGQGAKNIQYF	TGTGCCAGCAGCTTGGAGGGACAGGGGGCCAAAAACATTCAGTACTTC
TRBV28	TRBJ2-7	many	13	TRBD1	CASNSGGSDEQYF	TGTGCCAGCAATTCAGGGGGTTCAGACGAGCAGTACTTC
TRBV2	TRBJ1-5	NA	14	NA	CASKPGGEGQPQHF	TGTGCCAGCAAGCCCGGCGGGGAGGGTCAGCCCCAGCATTTT
TRBV3-1/TRBV3-2	TRBJ2-3	NA	18	NA	CASSQELWGLTFSNTQYF	TGTGCCAGCAGCCAAGAATTATGGGGGCTGACCTTTTCGAATACGCAGTATTTT
TRBV5-4	TRBJ1-2	NA	12	NA	CASSLDSYGYTF	TGTGCCAGCAGCTTAGACAGCTATGGCTACACCTTC
TRBV6-5	TRBJ2-2	NA	14	NA	CASRRPGVTGELFF	TGTGCCAGCAGGAGGCCGGGGGTCACCGGGGAGCTGTTTTTT
TRBV12-3/TRBV12-4	TRBJ1-1	NA	13	NA	CASSAPRGGEAFF	TGTGCCAGCAGTGCCCCCCGGGGGGGTGAAGCTTTCTTT
TRBV6-5	TRBJ2-5	NA	15	TRBD2	CASSYGGGALETQYF	TGTGCCAGCAGTTATGGCGGGGGGGCCCTAGAGACCCAGTACTTC
TRBV5-4	TRBJ2-3	NA	16	NA	CASSLGLGGLTDTQYF	TGTGCCAGCAGCTTGGGTCTCGGGGGGCTCACAGATACGCAGTATTTT
TRBV7-9	TRBJ1-4	NA	15	NA	CATTHRVATNEKLFF	TGTGCCACGACTCACAGGGTAGCAACTAATGAAAAACTGTTTTTT
TRBV3-1/TRBV3-2	TRBJ1-1	many	13	NA	CASSHEMNTEAFF	TGTGCCAGCAGCCATGAGATGAACACTGAAGCTTTCTTT